One sample yielded the 23 T cell receptor beta chains listed below, sequenced in a study of response to subunit inactivated influenza vaccine (dated by TCRdb to 2017 to 2018). Library creation used RT-PCR. Sequencing was performed on an Illumina HiSeq 2500. TCRdb trimmed public reads at Q25 via fastp, called clones via MiXCR and kept in-frame beta chains. Every distinct CDR3 protein forms one entry, paired with its most common genes and DNA. The sample yields 150,000 to 200,000 distinct CDR3 sequences; around 9.9% were counted once. Together, the top ten hold around 12% of the sample. The sample's time point label, decoded: more than 35 days after influenza vaccine administration. Sequenced material: non-naive T cells sorted from PBMCs, taken more than 35 days after vaccination. The cell subset or site label, read with the paper, signifies: memory T cell fraction. Receptors originate from a man in his fifties or sixties who received an inactivated influenza vaccine. Donor details come from another sample of the same person, matched by shared clones.

This chain connects TRBV12-3 or TRBV12-4 to TRBJ2-7, with 8 bases identical to TRBD1. The CDR3 sequence is 12 residues long. Germline trimming cut 3 bases from V and 6 bases from J; bases unmatched to any gene: 1. DNA of the CDR3: TGTGCCAGCAGTTTCGGACAGGGCGAGCAGTACTTC. Protein product: CASSFGQGEQYF.

The chain recombines TRBV29-1 with TRBJ2-7; 16 bases map to TRBD2. With 7 bases clipped from V and 7 bases from J, the junction kept 7 bases outside the gene matches. There are 14 residues in the CDR3. Per the germline V gene, CDR1 is SQVTM and CDR2 is ANQGSEA. The DNA for the CDR3 is TGCAGCGCTGTTGGGACTAGCGGGAGGGATGAGCAGTACTTC. This translates into CSAVGTSGRDEQYF.

This clonotype has just a few counts. The rearrangement links TRBV20-1 to TRBJ2-5, with 9 positions matching TRBD1. The germline CDR1 and CDR2 sequences are DFQATT and SNEGSKA (reference sequence). The CDR3 contains 14 residues. V lost 2 bases and J lost 2; bases outside the gene matches: 3. The CDR3: CSARKGTGQETQYF. In DNA form, the CDR3 reads TGCAGTGCTAGAAAAGGGACAGGGCAAGAGACCCAGTACTTC.

This clonotype was found once. This clone may be a read error of a much larger clone one base away. This chain uses TRBV12-3 or TRBV12-4 with TRBJ2-2, with D perhaps matching TRBD2 (5 bases). The CDR3 has 14 residues. The V end was cut by 5 bases, the J end by 5 bases, with 12 bases between. The CDR3 sequence: CASSKRRTTGELFF. The CDR3 bases are TGTGCCAGCAGTAAGAGACGGACTACCGGGGAGCTGTTTTTT.

This rearrangement joins TRBV28 to TRBJ2-2; TRBD2 matches 14 bases. This CDR3 spans 15 amino acids. V lost 3 bases and J lost 8; bases outside the gene matches: 2. Germline V gene sequence: CDR1 MDHEN, CDR2 SYDVKM. CDR3 sequence: CASSLTSGRAGELFF. The CDR3 region has the DNA TGTGCCAGCAGTTTGACTAGCGGGAGGGCGGGGGAGCTGTTTTTT.

This clonotype has at least ten counts. The chain employs TRBV7-8 and TRBJ2-7; TRBD1 aligns across 9 bases. V lost 5 bases, J lost 2 bases, and 10 bases stayed unmatched. Germline-derived CDR1 and CDR2 are SGHVS and FQNEAQ. This CDR3 has 16 amino acids. DNA for the CDR3: TGTGCCAGCAGCCGAGGTTTTCGGGACAGGGCCTACGAGCAGTACTTC. As protein: CASSRGFRDRAYEQYF.

Only a few counts were recorded for this clonotype. The chain recombines TRBV7-3 with TRBJ2-3; 10 bases map to TRBD1. The CDR3 sequence is 15 residues long. J gave up 4 bases and V 6 bases, and 7 bases lay outside the gene matches. Germline V gene lookup returns CDR1 SGHTA and CDR2 FQGTGA. The CDR3 protein is CASSIDRGRPDTQYF. CDR3 in DNA: TGTGCCAGCAGTATAGACAGGGGGCGCCCAGATACGCAGTATTTT.

This clonotype was picked up many times. The rearrangement joins TRBV4-2 to TRBJ1-6; D might be TRBD1 (5 bases). The V and J ends lost 2 bases and 8 bases respectively, with 16 bases between them. The CDR3 is 16 residues long. CDR1 LGHNA and CDR2 YNFKEQ come from the germline V gene. The CDR3 is CASSQFLQGGDSPLHF. The CDR3 bases are TGTGCCAGCAGCCAATTCCTTCAGGGTGGGGATTCACCCCTCCACTTT.

The rearrangement uses TRBV12-3 or TRBV12-4 and TRBJ1-2; TRBD1 might be the D (5 bases). The ends were cut back, 1 base at V and 0 bases at J, with 9 bases in the middle. The CDR3 loop spans 15 amino acids. DNA of the CDR3: TGTGCCAGCAGTTTAGGGCAGGGTTCTAACTATGGCTACACCTTC. Its translation is CASSLGQGSNYGYTF.

The rearrangement uses TRBV20-1 and TRBJ2-1; no firm D call. The CDR3 contains 13 residues. V shed 4 bases and J shed 6 bases, with 13 bases lying between them. Germline V gene lookup returns CDR1 DFQATT and CDR2 SNEGSKA (reference sequence). The CDR3 loop reads CSAKQSGPNEQFF. Written as DNA, the CDR3 is TGCAGTGCTAAACAGTCTGGTCCCAATGAGCAGTTCTTC.

The gene calls are TRBV13 and TRBJ1-2; a possible D gene is TRBD1 (6 bases). Germline V CDR1 and CDR2: PRHDT, FYEKMQ (reference sequence). V shed 6 bases and J shed 4 bases, with 15 bases lying between them. The CDR3 totals 14 residues. The CDR3 loop is CASRDSWGLYGYTF. The CDR3, as DNA: TGTGCCAGCAGGGATTCATGGGGGCTCTATGGCTACACCTTC.

V gene TRBV7-9 combines with J gene TRBJ2-7, with TRBD1 matching 9 bases. The CDR3 spans 16 residues. Germline CDR1 SEHNR, CDR2 FQNEAQ (reference sequence). V lost 4 bases to trimming and J lost 2 bases; unmatched junction nucleotides: 9. CDR3: CASSSQTGTGPYEQYF. The CDR3 bases are TGTGCCAGCAGCTCACAAACCGGGACAGGGCCCTACGAGCAGTACTTC.

This clonotype showed up just a few times. The rearrangement joins TRBV20-1 to TRBJ1-1; the D is unclear. Germline loops: CDR1 DFQATT, CDR2 SNEGSKA (reference sequence). The CDR3 is 12 amino acids. V shed 0 bases and J shed 2 bases, with 4 bases lying between them. CDR3 loop: CSAREGNTEAFF. CDR3 coding DNA: TGCAGTGCTAGAGAAGGAAACACTGAAGCTTTCTTT.

This clonotype was counted only a few times. The chain recombines TRBV15 with TRBJ1-6; perhaps TRBD1 as D (5 bases). The CDR3 length is 15 residues. The V end was cut by 4 bases, the J end by 7 bases, with 14 bases between. Germline values: CDR1 LNHNV, CDR2 YYDKDF (reference sequence). CDR3 in amino acids: CATSTQGLGNSPLHF. In nucleotides, the CDR3 is TGTGCCACCAGCACCCAGGGTTTGGGAAATTCACCCCTCCACTTT.

This clonotype was observed a few times. The chain employs TRBV7-9 and TRBJ2-7, with D hard to call. Germline V lookup: CDR1 SEHNR, CDR2 FQNEAQ (reference sequence). The CDR3 has 16 residues. V was pared by 4 bases and J by 0 bases, with 16 bases between. The CDR3 coding sequence is TGTGCCAGCAGCTCACCAAAGGGTGTTAGCTCCTACGAGCAGTACTTC. This encodes CASSSPKGVSSYEQYF.

The chain has TRBV27 and TRBJ1-2; 7 bases match TRBD1. The CDR3 has 15 residues. V lost 1 base, J lost 2 bases, and 4 bases stayed unmatched. CDR1 is MNHEY, CDR2 SMNVEV, per germline (reference sequence). The CDR3 reads CASSLWGQSNYGYTF. CDR3 sequence (DNA): TGTGCCAGCAGTTTATGGGGACAGAGCAACTATGGCTACACCTTC.

This chain links TRBV5-1 with TRBJ2-3; TRBD2 aligns across 11 bases. CDR1 is SGHRS and CDR2 is YFSETQ in the germline V gene. V lost 2 bases, J lost 2 bases, and 4 bases stayed unmatched. This CDR3 comprises 16 residues. The CDR3 DNA is TGCGCCAGCAGCTTTAGGACTAGCGGGTACACAGATACGCAGTATTTT. Amino acid sequence: CASSFRTSGYTDTQYF.

This clonotype was detected many times. CDR3 loop: CASSLQTGVNSPLHF. The CDR3 coding sequence is TGTGCCAGCAGTTTACAGACAGGGGTAAATTCACCCCTCCACTTT. The V gene is TRBV12-3 or TRBV12-4, the J gene TRBJ1-6; 8 bases line up with TRBD1. The trim removed 2 bases at V and 7 bases at J, leaving 4 bases unmatched. The CDR3 contains 15 residues.

V usage is TRBV9 and J usage is TRBJ1-5, with no clear D. Germline CDR1 is SGDLS and CDR2 is YYNGEE. Trimming stripped 0 bases from V and 0 bases from J, with 4 bases between. The CDR3 runs to 14 residues. CDR3 amino acids: CASSVDGSNQPQHF. CDR3 in DNA: TGTGCCAGCAGCGTAGACGGTAGCAATCAGCCCCAGCATTTT.

This chain links TRBV12-3 or TRBV12-4 with TRBJ2-1; 9 nucleotides align to TRBD2. J gave up 7 bases and V 5 bases, and 6 bases lay outside the gene matches. CDR3 length: 14 amino acids. CDR3 coding DNA: TGTGCCAGCAGTCGTAGCGGGAGTGAAAATGAGCAGTTCTTC. As protein: CASSRSGSENEQFF.

Ten or more counts support this clonotype. This rearrangement joins TRBV11-2 to TRBJ2-7; tentatively, D is TRBD1 or TRBD2 (5 bases each). From germline, CDR1 is SGHAT and CDR2 FQNNGV. This CDR3 is built from 15 residues. Trimming removed 5 bases from V and 6 bases from J, with 20 bases in between. The CDR3 reads CASSPRDRSGSEQYF. The DNA for the CDR3 is TGTGCCAGCAGCCCAAGAGATCGGTCAGGGAGCGAGCAGTACTTC.

This clonotype showed up just a few times. The J gene is TRBJ2-7, the V gene TRBV6-2 or TRBV6-3, with 9 bases matching TRBD2. The V segment lost 0 bases and the J segment 2 bases; nucleotides outside the gene matches: 17. This CDR3 comprises 20 residues. The germline V gene has CDR1 MNHEY and CDR2 SVGEGT. The CDR3 DNA follows: TGTGCCAGCAGTTACTCGATTGTGGTGGTTAGCGGGAGAAGAACCTACGAGCAGTACTTC. As protein: CASSYSIVVVSGRRTYEQYF.

Only a few counts were recorded for this clonotype. The rearrangement links TRBV6-1 to TRBJ1-6; no definite D call. CDR1 is MNHNS, CDR2 SASEGT, per germline. CDR3 length: 13 residues. Trimming took off 1 base at V and 9 bases at J, with 7 bases between the two ends. In DNA, the CDR3 is TGTGCCAGCAGTGAAGTTGAGGCTTCACCCCTCCACTTT. The encoded protein is CASSEVEASPLHF.